Each of the 5 T cell receptor beta chains below was sequenced from the same sample in a study of radiation and T cells in renal cell carcinoma (dated by TCRdb to between 2020 and 2021). This specimen's time point label, per the study, means: blood 2 weeks post-SBRT. This specimen's treatment or condition label, interpreted: 15 Gy SBRT to primary tumor, nephrectomy 4 weeks later. The library was made by the immunoSEQ multiplex PCR assay. Here the immuneACCESS table is served through TCRdb, limited to in-frame sequences with V and J called. Missing clones are a known gap in these copies; in checked studies unresolved V genes cover under half, and the rest lacks a known reason. The table for this sample lists 100,000 to 150,000 clones; approximately 85% of them were counted only once. The top ten constitute 5.8% of the sample. The specimen comprised blood, sampled from a patient whose treatment included radiotherapy and nephrectomy. The receptors stem from a man aged 50-59 years with renal cell carcinoma.

This clone was seen just once. The chain employs TRBV30 and TRBJ2-7, with unresolved D. The CDR3 runs to 11 residues. Trimming stripped 0 bases from V and 6 bases from J, with 6 bases between. Germline CDR1 reads GTSNPN; CDR2 reads SVGIG (reference sequence). The CDR3 here is CAWSVWTEQYF. The CDR3 DNA sequence: TGTGCCTGGAGTGTATGGACCGAGCAGTACTTC.

This chain connects TRBV5-8 to TRBJ2-7; D is undetermined. Germline loops: CDR1 SGHTS, CDR2 YDEGEE. Between the trimmed V and J ends, which lost 0 bases and 3 bases, there was a span of 10 bases. This CDR3 is 14 amino acids long. The chain's CDR3 is CASSLAGWNYEQYF. DNA for the CDR3: TGTGCCAGCAGCTTGGCGGGCTGGAACTACGAGCAGTACTTC.

The rearrangement links TRBV6-5 to TRBJ2-7; 11 bases are shared with TRBD2. J gave up 5 bases and V 2 bases, and 2 bases lay outside the gene matches. Germline assignment: CDR1 MNHEY and CDR2 SVGAGI. The CDR3 covers 14 residues. The DNA for the CDR3 is TGTGCCAGCAGTTACGCTAGCGGGGGGCACGAGCAGTACTTC. Amino acid sequence: CASSYASGGHEQYF.

The V call is TRBV5-1, the J call TRBJ2-7, with TRBD1 matching 7 bases. Germline V gives CDR1 SGHRS, CDR2 YFSETQ. With 2 bases clipped from V and 3 bases from J, the junction kept 11 bases outside the gene matches. There are 16 residues in the CDR3. This CDR3 is CASSFGETGLGYEQYF. For the CDR3, the DNA is TGCGCCAGCAGCTTTGGGGAGACAGGGCTAGGCTACGAGCAGTACTTC.

V usage is TRBV7-2 and J usage is TRBJ2-7; D gene unclear. The CDR3 sequence is 11 residues long. Germline CDR1 reads SGHTA; CDR2 reads FQGNSA. The germline V and J ends were trimmed by 5 bases and 3 bases, with 5 bases remaining between them. The CDR3 here is CASSGRYEQYF. CDR3 coding DNA: TGTGCCAGCAGCGGACGCTACGAGCAGTACTTC.